The clone carrying this T cell receptor beta chain was detected ten times or more. The antigen is unknown. This sample was included in a study of T cells after yellow fever vaccination. A process of 5'RACE template switching, which added a universal primer site and UMIs, was used to make TCR cDNA. TCRdb redid the calling of the 5' RACE reads with MiXCR, one entry per CDR3 protein. The sample contains 78,000 or so distinct CDR3 sequences, around 7.9% of which appear only once. Findings of the study overall: Abundant clonotypes from the bulk population could contaminate FACS-sorted repertoires. Post-booster reappearance was seen for most primary-vaccination clones (roughly 96% CD4, around 91% CD8).

This receptor was taken from a man younger than 30 who received the YFV17D yellow fever vaccine. The input for sequencing was CD8+ T cells sorted from PBMCs, taken around 10 days after the first yellow fever vaccination.

The CDR3 spells CASSFQTGSNEKLFF. The CDR3 DNA reads as TGTGCCAGCAGCTTCCAAACAGGGAGTAATGAAAAACTGTTTTTT. The rearrangement uses TRBV5-5 and TRBJ1-4, with D tentatively TRBD1 (6 bases). The V gene lost 2 bases and the J gene lost 4 bases, with 12 bases spanning the gap. The CDR3 covers 15 residues. Germline CDR1 and CDR2: SGHKS and YYEKEE (reference sequence).